The T cell receptor beta chain described here comes from a study of PD-L1 blockade in urothelial cancer. The overall study: Analysis of the blood was performed 3 weeks (second dose) and 6 weeks after treatment start.

This CDR3 spans 16 amino acids. Germline loops: CDR1 SNHLY, CDR2 FYNNEI. Between the trimmed V and J ends, which lost 7 bases and 7 bases, there was a span of 23 bases. Documented time point: pretreatment peripheral blood. Spiking of synthetic TCR analog templates was performed in each PCR. Produced via immunoSEQ multiplex PCR; TCRdb's table is partial and in-frame only. The table lists roughly 67,000 clones, roughly 86% of them singletons. The chain couples TRBV2 to TRBJ1-5; TRBD1 might be the D (5 bases). Here the sequenced sample was PBMCs, taken around atezolizumab (anti-PD-L1) treatment. This clonotype was obtained from a man aged 60 to 69 with urothelial cancer. The CDR3 DNA sequence: TGTGCCAGCACTAAGGAGGGGACGGGGATTTGGCAGCCCCAGCATTTT. It specifies CASTKEGTGIWQPQHF.